The 29 T cell receptor beta chains listed next were all sequenced from one sample in a study of cytomegalovirus exposure and HLA in healthy donors. Use of 60 Vbeta and 13 Jbeta primers characterized the PCR. Some clones are missing from TCRdb's copy, which holds only in-frame ones; the method was immunoSEQ multiplex PCR. The table has 85,000 to 120,000 clones, more than 70% seen once. Sequencing used PBMCs. The receptors come from a man in his forties in good health and CMV-seronegative.

This chain uses TRBV7-6 with TRBJ1-6; D not resolved. Germline V lookup: CDR1 SGHVS, CDR2 FNYEAQ. CDR3 length: 14 amino acids. V shed 5 bases and J shed 4 bases, with 9 bases lying between them. CDR3 DNA: TGTGCCAGCAGCCCAAACACATATAATTCACCCCTCCACTTT. It codes for CASSPNTYNSPLHF.

The chain combines TRBV5-1 with TRBJ2-7; 7 positions agree with TRBD1. This CDR3 region has 14 residues. Per the germline V gene, CDR1 is SGHRS and CDR2 is YFSETQ. The J segment lost 0 bases and the V segment lost 4 bases, leaving 4 bases of the junction unmatched. CDR3 in amino acids: CASSVGDSSYEQYF. The CDR3 DNA follows: TGCGCCAGCAGCGTAGGGGACAGCTCCTACGAGCAGTACTTC.

CDR3 bases: TGTGCCAGCAGCTTATTACGGCCACTAGGAAGTCCGGCGAACACCGGGGAGCTGTTTTTT. Its translation: CASSLLRPLGSPANTGELFF. V usage is TRBV7-6 and J usage is TRBJ2-2; possible D gene TRBD2, 5 bases. This CDR3 comprises 20 residues. V lost 2 bases to trimming and J lost 0 bases, with 22 bases between them. CDR1 is SGHVS, CDR2 FNYEAQ, per germline.

The chain links TRBV29-1 to TRBJ1-2; no firm D call. Germline V gene data show CDR1 as SQVTM and CDR2 as ANQGSEA. The V end was cut by 4 bases, the J end by 1 base, with 4 bases between. The CDR3 contains 11 residues. CDR3 coding DNA: TGCAGCGTTGGAGTTAACTATGGCTACACCTTC. It specifies CSVGVNYGYTF. Full variable domain (remainder filled in from reference TRBV29-1 and TRBJ1-2): SAVISQKPSRDICQRGTSLTIQCQVDSQVTMMFWYRQQPGQSLTLIATANQGSEATYESGFVIDKFPISRPNLTFSTLTVSNMSPEDSSIYLCSVGVNYGYTFGSGTRLTVV.

V is TRBV5-4 and J is TRBJ2-7; D perhaps matches TRBD2 (5 bases). CDR3 length: 14 residues. CDR1 and CDR2 (germline): SGHNT, YYREEE (reference sequence). The ends were cut back, 4 bases at V and 5 bases at J, with 16 bases in the middle. The CDR3 DNA is TGTGCCAGCAGCCCCATGGGAGACGCGGACGAGCAGTACTTC. Encoded protein: CASSPMGDADEQYF.

V and J are TRBV6-6 and TRBJ1-2, with TRBD1 matching over 10 bases. V trimming: 5 bases; J trimming: 7 bases; junction bases outside the gene matches: 7. CDR3 length: 14 residues. Germline V lookup: CDR1 MNHNY, CDR2 SVGAGI (reference sequence). CDR3 region: CASSTGDRGIGYTF. The DNA of the CDR3 is TGTGCCAGCAGTACAGGGGACAGGGGAATTGGCTACACCTTC.

This clone appeared once. The chain couples TRBV6-5 to TRBJ1-5, with a possible D match to TRBD1 (6 bases). This CDR3 is 14 amino acids long. V shed 5 bases and J shed 4 bases, with 12 bases lying between them. Germline V lookup: CDR1 MNHEY, CDR2 SVGAGI. This CDR3 is CASSLDSLNQPQHF. The CDR3 nucleotides read TGTGCCAGCAGTCTGGACAGTTTGAATCAGCCCCAGCATTTT.

The rearrangement links TRBV5-1 to TRBJ2-1; D remains unclear. Trimming cost V 4 bases and J 5 bases, with 19 bases left between them. Germline CDR1 is SGHRS and CDR2 is YFSETQ. The CDR3 covers 16 residues. CDR3 loop: CASSGQTSFPNNEQFF. For the CDR3, the DNA is TGCGCCAGCAGCGGGCAAACCTCCTTCCCTAACAATGAGCAGTTCTTC.

This sequence joins TRBV5-4 and TRBJ1-2; TRBD1 matches at 9 bases. V trimming: 4 bases; J trimming: 0 bases; junction bases outside the gene matches: 4. CDR3 size: 15 residues. Looked up from germline, CDR1 is SGHNT and CDR2 is YYREEE (reference sequence). CDR3 sequence: CASSGGTGTNYGYTF. CDR3 coding DNA: TGTGCCAGCAGCGGGGGGACAGGGACTAACTATGGCTACACCTTC.

V is TRBV7-6 and J is TRBJ1-6; TRBD1 might be the D (5 bases). V was trimmed by 4 bases and J by 7 bases, leaving 14 bases between them. The CDR3 is made up of 15 amino acids. The germline V gene encodes CDR1 SGHVS and CDR2 FNYEAQ. DNA for the CDR3: TGTGCCAGCAGCTCCAGGGTAAATGAGAATTCACCCCTCCACTTT. It yields the protein CASSSRVNENSPLHF.

The J gene is TRBJ1-2, the V gene TRBV6-5; D possibly corresponds to TRBD1 (6 bases). CDR3 length: 13 amino acids. The germline CDR1 and CDR2 sequences are MNHEY and SVGAGI. V was cut by 8 bases and J by 4 bases, with 14 bases left in between. CDR3 in DNA: TGTGCCAGCGGGATAGGGGGTACCTATGGCTACACCTTC. Amino acids: CASGIGGTYGYTF.

The chain combines TRBV19 with TRBJ2-5, with a possible D match to TRBD2 (5 bases). CDR1 is LNHDA and CDR2 is SQIVND in the germline V gene (reference sequence). CDR3 length: 11 residues. Trimming took 11 bases from V and 5 from J, leaving 12 bases between them. The CDR3 DNA follows: TGTGCCGTCCGGGGTGGGGAGACCCAGTACTTC. This translates into CAVRGGETQYF.

The chain has TRBV5-6 and TRBJ2-7; D not resolved. The CDR3 consists of 14 residues. Germline V gene lookup returns CDR1 SGHDT and CDR2 YYEEEE. Between the trimmed V and J ends, which lost 0 bases and 3 bases, there was a span of 10 bases. CDR3 loop: CASSLGLPLYEQYF. CDR3 bases: TGTGCCAGCAGCTTGGGGCTGCCCCTCTACGAGCAGTACTTC. Drawing the rest from reference TRBV5-6 and TRBJ2-7, the complete variable domain is DAGVTQSPTHLIKTRGQQVTLRCSPKSGHDTVSWYQQALGQGPQFIFQYYEEEERQRGNFPDRFSGHQFPNYSSELNVNALLLGDSALYLCASSLGLPLYEQYFGPGTRLTVT.

The V and J genes are TRBV5-1 and TRBJ2-3, with 7 nucleotides matching TRBD1. This CDR3 has 17 amino acids. Germline trimming cut 3 bases from V and 0 bases from J; bases unmatched to any gene: 10. CDR1 and CDR2 from the germline V gene are SGHRS and YFSETQ. The CDR3 DNA sequence: TGCGCCAGCAGCTATCGGGACAGCCAAACTAGCACAGATACGCAGTATTTT. Residues: CASSYRDSQTSTDTQYF. Full variable domain (remainder filled in from reference TRBV5-1 and TRBJ2-3): KAGVTQTPRYLIKTRGQQVTLSCSPISGHRSVSWYQQTPGQGLQFLFEYFSETQRNKGNFPGRFSGRQFSNSRSEMNVSTLELGDSALYLCASSYRDSQTSTDTQYFGPGTRLTVL.

The V and J genes are TRBV15 and TRBJ2-7, with 7 bases fitting TRBD1. The trim removed 4 bases at V and 8 bases at J, leaving 11 bases unmatched. Germline loops: CDR1 LNHNV, CDR2 YYDKDF (reference sequence). This CDR3 has 14 amino acids. CDR3: CATSTDRNGLKQYF. As DNA, the CDR3 is TGTGCCACCAGCACGGACAGGAACGGTTTGAAGCAGTACTTC.

V is TRBV5-1 and J is TRBJ2-2, with a weak D call TRBD1 (6 bases). V gave up 1 base and J gave up 2 bases, with 9 bases separating them. The CDR3 totals 15 residues. CDR1 is SGHRS, CDR2 YFSETQ, per germline. CDR3 protein: CASSLTGPNTGELFF. The CDR3 DNA sequence: TGCGCCAGCAGCTTGACAGGGCCCAACACCGGGGAGCTGTTTTTT.

The J gene is TRBJ2-5, the V gene TRBV5-6, with D unresolved. In germline, CDR1 is SGHDT, CDR2 YYEEEE. V gave up 4 bases and J gave up 1 base, with 11 bases separating them. The CDR3 loop spans 14 amino acids. The CDR3 DNA follows: TGTGCCAGCAGCCTGATATCTACCCAAGAGACCCAGTACTTC. It yields the protein CASSLISTQETQYF. The full variable domain, completed using reference TRBV5-6 and TRBJ2-5, is DAGVTQSPTHLIKTRGQQVTLRCSPKSGHDTVSWYQQALGQGPQFIFQYYEEEERQRGNFPDRFSGHQFPNYSSELNVNALLLGDSALYLCASSLISTQETQYFGPGTRLLVL.

The chain links TRBV5-1 to TRBJ2-7; TRBD1 aligns across 8 bases. This CDR3 contains 14 residues. Germline CDR1 SGHRS, CDR2 YFSETQ. With 4 bases clipped from V and 2 bases from J, the junction kept 5 bases outside the gene matches. In DNA form, the CDR3 reads TGCGCCAGCAGCCTGTGGACAGGGACCTACGAGCAGTACTTC. Protein sequence: CASSLWTGTYEQYF.

V is TRBV6-1 and J is TRBJ2-1; 9 positions match TRBD2. V was clipped by 4 bases and J by 3 bases; unmatched bases: 4. The CDR3 spans 15 residues. Germline V lookup: CDR1 MNHNS, CDR2 SASEGT. In DNA, the CDR3 is TGTGCCAGCAGTGCCTGGCGGGGGGGCTACAATGAGCAGTTCTTC. Residues: CASSAWRGGYNEQFF.

The chain is built from TRBV28 and TRBJ2-5; 8 bases match TRBD2. The CDR3 extends over 16 amino acids. Trimming cost V 4 bases and J 5 bases; bases outside gene matches: 12. CDR1 and CDR2 (germline): MDHEN, SYDVKM. The CDR3 sequence is CASSSPPGTSGETQYF. Here the CDR3 DNA reads TGTGCCAGCAGTTCCCCCCCAGGGACTAGTGGGGAGACCCAGTACTTC.

The gene calls are TRBV2 and TRBJ2-5, with TRBD2 matching over 8 bases. V lost 4 bases and J lost 11; bases outside the gene matches: 15. This CDR3 has 15 amino acids. Germline assignment: CDR1 SNHLY and CDR2 FYNNEI. CDR3 in amino acids: CASSVELAAVLQQYF. The CDR3 DNA reads as TGTGCCAGCAGTGTTGAACTAGCGGCGGTACTCCAGCAGTACTTC.

This sequence joins TRBV19 and TRBJ2-2; D is possibly TRBD1 (5 bases). Germline assignment: CDR1 LNHDA and CDR2 SQIVND (reference sequence). The CDR3 has 15 amino acids. Trimming cost V 3 bases and J 6 bases, with 14 bases left between them. The CDR3 DNA is TGTGCCAGTAGTATGTCTTGGCAGGGCGCCGGGGAGCTGTTTTTT. The encoded protein is CASSMSWQGAGELFF. Filled out from reference TRBV19 and TRBJ2-2, the complete variable domain reads DGGITQSPKYLFRKEGQNVTLSCEQNLNHDAMYWYRQDPGQGLRLIYYSQIVNDFQKGDIAEGYSVSREKKESFPLTVTSAQKNPTAFYLCASSMSWQGAGELFFGEGSRLTVL.

V usage is TRBV5-6 and J usage is TRBJ1-4, with 10 bases matching TRBD1. Germline lookup yields CDR1 SGHDT and CDR2 YYEEEE. The CDR3 is 15 residues long. The trim removed 4 bases at V and 3 bases at J, leaving 3 bases unmatched. CDR3 amino acids: CASSRQGAANEKLFF. The CDR3 DNA reads TGTGCCAGCAGCAGACAGGGGGCTGCTAATGAAAAACTGTTTTTT.

J is TRBJ2-7 and V is TRBV5-1; 8 nucleotides agree with TRBD2. Germline V gives CDR1 SGHRS, CDR2 YFSETQ. This CDR3 is 15 amino acids long. J was trimmed by 0 bases and V by 3 bases; bases with no gene match: 5. CDR3 amino acids: CASSSRLASSYEQYF. The CDR3 nucleotides read TGCGCCAGCAGCTCCCGACTAGCGAGCTCCTACGAGCAGTACTTC.

The rearrangement uses TRBV7-8 and TRBJ2-3; TRBD2 agrees at 8 bases. This CDR3 contains 16 residues. Unmatched junction bases numbered 10, after V lost 5 bases and J lost 3 bases. CDR1 and CDR2 (germline): SGHVS, FQNEAQ. CDR3 in amino acids: CASSLRPGLVTDTQYF. In DNA form, the CDR3 reads TGTGCCAGCAGCCTCAGACCGGGACTAGTTACAGATACGCAGTATTTT.

This clone was observed a single time. CDR3 nucleotide sequence: TGTGCCAGCATCAGGGGGCCCCTCTCGGATACGCAGTATTTT. Translation gives CASIRGPLSDTQYF. The chain links TRBV5-5 to TRBJ2-3, with 8 bases fitting TRBD1. The J segment lost 6 bases and the V segment lost 6 bases, leaving 9 bases of the junction unmatched. The CDR3 spans 14 residues. CDR1 is SGHKS, CDR2 YYEKEE, per germline (reference sequence).

This chain uses TRBV29-1 with TRBJ2-7; 9 nucleotides line up with TRBD1. With V trimmed by 7 bases and J by 6 bases, 7 bases remained unmatched. This CDR3 contains 12 residues. Germline values: CDR1 SQVTM, CDR2 ANQGSEA. The CDR3 loop reads CSGGQGRGEQYF. CDR3 nucleotides: TGCAGCGGGGGACAGGGAAGAGGCGAGCAGTACTTC.

The rearrangement joins TRBV2 to TRBJ2-7; D remains ambiguous. Germline V CDR1 and CDR2: SNHLY, FYNNEI. With 8 bases removed from V and 3 bases from J, the gap between germline ends came to 5 bases. This CDR3 has 10 amino acids. CDR3 bases: TGTGCCAGCGCGGTCTACGAGCAGTACTTC. Its protein product is CASAVYEQYF.

This clone occurred a few times. The chain couples TRBV2 to TRBJ2-5; 13 bases match TRBD2. After removal of 6 bases from V and 2 bases from J, the junction contained 6 bases not matched to a gene. The CDR3 covers 16 residues. Germline V gene data show CDR1 as SNHLY and CDR2 as FYNNEI. DNA for the CDR3: TGTGCCAGCAGCCCGACTAGCGGGGGGTGGCAAGAGACCCAGTACTTC. Its translation: CASSPTSGGWQETQYF.